What follows are 19 T cell receptor beta chains derived from one specimen sequenced in a study of CD8+ T cells in alopecia areata. Following RNA extraction, reverse transcription yielded cDNA that acted as the sequencing template. Clones were sequenced by immunoSEQ multiplex PCR, and TCRdb holds only the in-frame ones, with some missing. This sample has around 250,000 clones, with around two thirds found just once. The specimen comprised CD4+ T cells sorted from blood, sampled at week 0. The receptors originated from a human donor with alopecia areata.

V usage is TRBV30 and J usage is TRBJ1-2; D may be TRBD1 (5 bases). The CDR3 covers 14 residues. V lost 2 bases, J lost 7 bases, and 17 bases lay in between. The germline V gene has CDR1 GTSNPN and CDR2 SVGIG (reference sequence). CDR3 bases: TGTGCCTGGAGTCATTTGGGAGCTAGGGGTGGCTACACCTTC. Amino acid sequence: CAWSHLGARGGYTF.

The table lists this clone with a count of one. The chain couples TRBV29-1 to TRBJ2-5, with TRBD1 matching over 9 bases. The germline V gene encodes CDR1 SQVTM and CDR2 ANQGSEA. The CDR3 runs 13 residues. J lost 1 base, V lost 7 bases, and 4 bases had no gene match. This CDR3 reads CSGTTGGQETQYF. CDR3 nucleotide sequence: TGCAGCGGAACGACAGGGGGCCAAGAGACCCAGTACTTC.

The chain recombines TRBV5-1 with TRBJ2-3; D remains unclear. The CDR3 contains 15 residues. CDR1 SGHRS and CDR2 YFSETQ come from the germline V gene. V dropped 4 bases and J dropped 0 bases, with 12 bases sitting between them. The CDR3 spells CASSLASASTDTQYF. CDR3 DNA: TGCGCCAGCAGCCTGGCTTCGGCTAGCACAGATACGCAGTATTTT.

The J gene is TRBJ1-1, the V gene TRBV11-1; D is ambiguous. CDR1 and CDR2 from the germline V gene are SGHAT and FQDESV (reference sequence). Trimming removed 1 base from V and 4 bases from J, with 10 bases in between. There are 14 residues in the CDR3. The CDR3 loop reads CASSLGSRGTEAFF. The CDR3 DNA follows: TGTGCCAGCAGCTTAGGGTCGCGGGGCACTGAAGCTTTCTTT. The whole variable domain, remainder taken from reference TRBV11-1 and TRBJ1-1, is EAEVAQSPRYKITEKSQAVAFWCDPISGHATLYWYRQILGQGPELLVQFQDESVVDDSQLPKDRFSAERLKGVDSTLKIQPAELGDSAMYLCASSLGSRGTEAFFGQGTRLTVV.

This clone was seen a few times. The CDR3 nucleotides are TGTGCCAGCAGCTTGGCCTTGGGTGAAGGTTCGCTGTTTTTT. Its translation: CASSLALGEGSLFF. V gene TRBV5-4 combines with J gene TRBJ2-2, with unresolved D. The CDR3 runs to 14 residues. Germline loops: CDR1 SGHNT, CDR2 YYREEE (reference sequence). The V gene lost 0 bases and the J gene lost 13 bases, with 16 bases spanning the gap.

The chain couples TRBV4-3 to TRBJ2-5; a possible D gene is TRBD2 (6 bases). Trimming took off 3 bases at V and 7 bases at J, with 15 bases between the two ends. The CDR3 is 14 residues long. CDR1 and CDR2 from the germline V gene are LGHNA and YSLEER. CDR3 sequence reads: CASSQAGGGGTQYF. The CDR3 DNA follows: TGCGCCAGCAGCCAGGCCGGGGGAGGTGGGACCCAGTACTTC.

The J gene is TRBJ2-3, the V gene TRBV5-6; D is possibly TRBD2 (7 bases). The germline V gene has CDR1 SGHDT and CDR2 YYEEEE. V lost 2 bases to trimming and J lost 4 bases, with 14 bases between them. The CDR3 has 15 residues. The CDR3 here is CASSFWGGRADTQYF. The CDR3 DNA reads TGTGCCAGCAGCTTTTGGGGGGGCCGAGCAGATACGCAGTATTTT.

This chain connects TRBV29-1 to TRBJ2-3; a possible D gene is TRBD1 (5 bases). This CDR3 has 13 residues. Trimming left V 6 bases short and J 4 bases short, with 14 bases between. Germline CDR1 and CDR2: SQVTM and ANQGSEA. CDR3 residues: CSVQPGIPDTQYF. Here the CDR3 DNA reads TGCAGCGTCCAACCAGGGATTCCAGATACGCAGTATTTT.

This clone was picked up a small number of times. The CDR3 DNA is TGTGCCAGCAGCTTGGACAGGTTTCAAGAGACCCAGTACTTC. It codes for CASSLDRFQETQYF. V is TRBV5-4 and J is TRBJ2-5; tentatively, D is TRBD1 (5 bases). V was cut by 0 bases and J by 2 bases, with 8 bases left in between. Germline V CDR1 and CDR2: SGHNT, YYREEE (reference sequence). The CDR3 has 14 amino acids.

The rearrangement uses TRBV2 and TRBJ1-5; TRBD1 matches 8 bases. Per the germline V gene, CDR1 is SNHLY and CDR2 is FYNNEI. The CDR3 is made up of 15 amino acids. Trimming at V came to 8 bases and at J to 2 bases, leaving 8 bases not matched to a gene. The CDR3 DNA is TGTGCCAGCCGAGTGACAGGGGTGGGCAATCAGCCCCAGCATTTT. Its translation: CASRVTGVGNQPQHF.

Points on this clone: The same CDR3 arises from other DNA sequences in this sample as well. V gene TRBV30 combines with J gene TRBJ2-3; D remains ambiguous. The V end was cut by 0 bases, the J end by 5 bases, with 6 bases between. CDR1 is GTSNPN and CDR2 is SVGIG in the germline V gene (reference sequence). CDR3 length equals 12 residues. CDR3: CAWSVVLDTQYF. The CDR3 region has the DNA TGTGCCTGGAGTGTAGTACTAGATACGCAGTATTTT.

This clone was seen more than once but under ten times. DNA for the CDR3: TGTGCCAGCACCCACGGGACAGGGCCATTTTATGGCTACACCTTC. Translated: CASTHGTGPFYGYTF. V usage is TRBV7-2 and J usage is TRBJ1-2, with 9 nucleotides matching TRBD1. The germline gives CDR1 SGHTA, CDR2 FQGNSA. The CDR3 loop spans 15 amino acids. Trimming removed 7 bases from V and 5 bases from J; junction bases left unmatched: 11.

The chain joins TRBV30 to TRBJ2-7; the D gene is possibly TRBD2 (5 bases). The CDR3 runs 13 residues. Deletions cut 2 bases from V and 6 bases from J, with 14 bases between. Germline assignment: CDR1 GTSNPN and CDR2 SVGIG (reference sequence). CDR3 nucleotides: TGTGCCTGGAGTCCAACACGGGGTGGCGAGCAGTACTTC. Translating gives CAWSPTRGGEQYF.

The chain is built from TRBV9 and TRBJ2-7, with 8 bases aligning to TRBD2. The junction had 3 bases not matched to a gene; V was cut back by 0 bases and J by 4 bases. This CDR3 has 14 amino acids. Germline-derived CDR1 and CDR2 are SGDLS and YYNGEE. In nucleotides, the CDR3 is TGTGCCAGCAGCGTAGGCGGGGGGCCTTACGAGCAGTACTTC. This codes for CASSVGGGPYEQYF.

This rearrangement joins TRBV30 to TRBJ2-1; D is unresolved. V was shortened by 4 bases and J by 8 bases, with 12 bases between the two germline ends. This CDR3 has 12 residues. Germline V gene data show CDR1 as GTSNPN and CDR2 as SVGIG (reference sequence). Here the CDR3 reads CAWKAYGYEQFF. CDR3 DNA sequence: TGTGCCTGGAAGGCTTATGGCTATGAGCAGTTCTTC.

The V call is TRBV29-1, the J call TRBJ2-3; weak D call: TRBD2 (5 bases). Germline assignment: CDR1 SQVTM and CDR2 ANQGSEA. This CDR3 comprises 12 residues. The V end was cut by 6 bases, the J end by 2 bases, with 9 bases between. Here the CDR3 DNA reads TGCAGCGTCGGGCGGGCCACAGATACGCAGTATTTT. Its protein is CSVGRATDTQYF.

This chain joins TRBV15 and TRBJ1-2; D gene unclear. The CDR3 sequence is 16 residues long. Germline V gives CDR1 LNHNV, CDR2 YYDKDF (reference sequence). The ends were cut back, 0 bases at V and 4 bases at J, with 15 bases in the middle. In nucleotides, the CDR3 is TGTGCCACCAGCAGAGATCTGATGTGGAGCACCTATGGCTACACCTTC. Protein sequence: CATSRDLMWSTYGYTF.

This sequence joins TRBV5-6 and TRBJ2-5, with 9 nucleotides matching TRBD1. V was pared by 4 bases and J by 5 bases, with 9 bases of the junction left unmatched. Germline CDR1 SGHDT, CDR2 YYEEEE. The CDR3 loop spans 15 amino acids. CDR3 DNA: TGTGCCAGCAGCATGAAACAGGGGGCCGGGGAGACCCAGTACTTC. The encoded protein is CASSMKQGAGETQYF.

The chain recombines TRBV5-6 with TRBJ2-3, with 9 bases lining up with TRBD1. The CDR3 loop spans 15 amino acids. V shed 4 bases, J shed 1 base, and the junction held 4 bases outside the gene matches. CDR1 is SGHDT, CDR2 YYEEEE, per germline. Written as DNA, the CDR3 is TGTGCCAGCAGCCGGACAGGGGCGGGCACAGATACGCAGTATTTT. Its protein is CASSRTGAGTDTQYF.